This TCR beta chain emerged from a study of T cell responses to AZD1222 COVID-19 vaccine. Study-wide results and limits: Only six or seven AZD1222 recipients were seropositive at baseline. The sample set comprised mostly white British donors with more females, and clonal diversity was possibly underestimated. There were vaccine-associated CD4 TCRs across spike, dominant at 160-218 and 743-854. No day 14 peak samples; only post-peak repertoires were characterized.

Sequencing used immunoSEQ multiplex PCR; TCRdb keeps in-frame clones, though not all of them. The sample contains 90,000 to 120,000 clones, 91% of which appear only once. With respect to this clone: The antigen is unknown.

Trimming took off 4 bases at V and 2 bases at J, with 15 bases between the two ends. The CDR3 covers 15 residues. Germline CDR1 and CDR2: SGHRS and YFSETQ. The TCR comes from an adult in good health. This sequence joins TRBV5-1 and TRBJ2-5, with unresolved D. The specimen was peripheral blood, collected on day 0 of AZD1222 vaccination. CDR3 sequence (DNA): TGCGCCAGCAGCCGCTGGATGGGCGAGCAAGAGACCCAGTACTTC. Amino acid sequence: CASSRWMGEQETQYF.